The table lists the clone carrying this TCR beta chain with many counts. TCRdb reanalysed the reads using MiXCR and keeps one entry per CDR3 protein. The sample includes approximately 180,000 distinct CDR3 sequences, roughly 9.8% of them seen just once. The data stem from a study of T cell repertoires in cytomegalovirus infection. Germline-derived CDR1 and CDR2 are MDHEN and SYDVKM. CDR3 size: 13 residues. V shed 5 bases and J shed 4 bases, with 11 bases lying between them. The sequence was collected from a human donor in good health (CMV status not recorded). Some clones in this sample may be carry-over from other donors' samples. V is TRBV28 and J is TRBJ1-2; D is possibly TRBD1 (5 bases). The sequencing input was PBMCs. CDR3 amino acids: CASSRTNSYGYTF. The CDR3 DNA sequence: TGTGCCAGCAGTCGGACAAATTCCTATGGCTACACCTTC.